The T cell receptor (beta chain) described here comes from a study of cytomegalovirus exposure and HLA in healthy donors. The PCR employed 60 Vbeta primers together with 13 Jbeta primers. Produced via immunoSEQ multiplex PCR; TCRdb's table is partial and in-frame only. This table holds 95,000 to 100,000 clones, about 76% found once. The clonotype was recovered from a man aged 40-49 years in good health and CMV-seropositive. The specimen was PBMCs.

CDR3 DNA sequence: TGCGCCAGCAGTGATTGGTCAGGATCCTACGAGCAGTACTTC. As protein: CASSDWSGSYEQYF. This rearrangement joins TRBV10-2 to TRBJ2-7; D is uncertain. Germline CDR1 and CDR2: WSHSY and SAAADI. The ends were cut back, 3 bases at V and 1 base at J, with 10 bases in the middle. The CDR3 has 14 residues.